Below, 4 T cell receptor beta chains from the same sample are listed, as sequenced in a study of T cells in Graves' hyperthyroidism and ophthalmopathy (dated by TCRdb to the late 2010s). The library was produced with multiplex PCR. TCRdb lists the instrument as Illumina HiSeq 2000. The TCR beta CDR3 regions were amplified from the RNA transcripts. For the first round of RT-PCR on the TCR CDR3, the HTBI primer set was used together with the Qiagen OneStep RT-PCR kit. The raw public data were reprocessed by TCRdb itself: fastp quality trimming at Q25, MiXCR clonotype calling, in-frame beta chains only. Each entry is one CDR3 protein sequence, shown with its most common DNA and genes. This sample comprises about 380,000 distinct CDR3 sequences, 14% of them detected only once. Approximately 10% of the sample goes to the ten largest clones. The sample taken for sequencing was blood. Receptors were obtained from a woman aged 55-70 years with Graves' hyperthyroidism.

The chain joins TRBV11-1 to TRBJ2-3; TRBD2 matches at 13 bases. The length of the CDR3 is 16 residues. V was clipped by 5 bases and J by 4 bases; unmatched bases: 6. Germline-derived CDR1 and CDR2 are SGHAT and FQDESV (reference sequence). In nucleotides, the CDR3 is TGTGCCAGCAGCGGCCGGACTAGCGGGAGATCAGATACGCAGTATTTT. As protein: CASSGRTSGRSDTQYF.

This clonotype was detected many times. The chain uses TRBV27 and TRBJ2-7; D call uncertain. CDR1 is MNHEY, CDR2 SMNVEV, per germline (reference sequence). The V end lost 6 bases, the J end lost 2 bases, and 5 bases lay between the germline ends. There are 11 residues in the CDR3. The CDR3, as DNA: TGTGCCAGCAGCTCAACCTACGAGCAGTACTTC. This codes for CASSSTYEQYF.

The chain employs TRBV18 and TRBJ2-3; 7 bases are shared with TRBD2. Germline V gene lookup returns CDR1 KGHSH and CDR2 LQKENI. Trimming removed 1 base from V and 4 bases from J; junction bases left unmatched: 11. The length of the CDR3 is 17 residues. DNA for the CDR3: TGTGCCAGCTCACCACGCTTTGGCGGGAGTAGTTCAGATACGCAGTATTTT. Encoded protein: CASSPRFGGSSSDTQYF.

This chain links TRBV5-6 with TRBJ2-1, with unresolved D. The ends were cut back, 0 bases at V and 11 bases at J, with 9 bases in the middle. From germline, CDR1 is SGHDT and CDR2 YYEEEE. The CDR3 is made up of 12 amino acids. The CDR3 nucleotides are TGTGCCAGCAGCTTGGAAGCGTTTAAGCAGTTCTTC. Residues: CASSLEAFKQFF.